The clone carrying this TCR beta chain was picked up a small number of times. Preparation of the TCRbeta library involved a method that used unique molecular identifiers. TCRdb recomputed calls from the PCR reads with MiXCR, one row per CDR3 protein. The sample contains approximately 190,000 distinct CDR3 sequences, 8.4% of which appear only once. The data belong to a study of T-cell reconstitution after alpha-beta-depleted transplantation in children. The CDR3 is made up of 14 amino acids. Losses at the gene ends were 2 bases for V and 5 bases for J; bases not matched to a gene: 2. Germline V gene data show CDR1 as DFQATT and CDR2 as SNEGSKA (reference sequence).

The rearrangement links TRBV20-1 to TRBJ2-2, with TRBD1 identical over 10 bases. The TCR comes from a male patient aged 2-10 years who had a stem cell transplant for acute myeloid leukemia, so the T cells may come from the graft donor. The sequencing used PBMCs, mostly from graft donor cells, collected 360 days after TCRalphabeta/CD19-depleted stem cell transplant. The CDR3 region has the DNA TGCAGTGCTAGAAGGACAGGGGGAACCGGGGAGCTGTTTTTT. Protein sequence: CSARRTGGTGELFF.